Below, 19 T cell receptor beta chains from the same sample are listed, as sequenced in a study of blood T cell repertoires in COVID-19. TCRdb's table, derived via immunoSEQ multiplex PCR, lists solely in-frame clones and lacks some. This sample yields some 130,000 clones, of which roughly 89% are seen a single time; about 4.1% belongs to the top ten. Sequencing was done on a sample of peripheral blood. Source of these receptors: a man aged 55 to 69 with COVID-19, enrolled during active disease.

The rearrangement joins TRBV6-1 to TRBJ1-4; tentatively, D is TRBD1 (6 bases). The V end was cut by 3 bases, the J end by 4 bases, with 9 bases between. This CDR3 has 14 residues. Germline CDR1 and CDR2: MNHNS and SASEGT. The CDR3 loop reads CASSERGINEKLFF. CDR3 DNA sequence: TGTGCCAGCAGTGAGAGGGGGATTAATGAAAAACTGTTTTTT.

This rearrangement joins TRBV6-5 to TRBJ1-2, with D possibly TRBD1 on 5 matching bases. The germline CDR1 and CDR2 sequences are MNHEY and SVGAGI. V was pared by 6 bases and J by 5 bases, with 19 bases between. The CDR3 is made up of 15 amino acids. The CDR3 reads CASRRGRTAGYGYTF. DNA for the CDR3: TGTGCCAGCAGGCGGGGACGGACTGCTGGTTATGGCTACACCTTC.

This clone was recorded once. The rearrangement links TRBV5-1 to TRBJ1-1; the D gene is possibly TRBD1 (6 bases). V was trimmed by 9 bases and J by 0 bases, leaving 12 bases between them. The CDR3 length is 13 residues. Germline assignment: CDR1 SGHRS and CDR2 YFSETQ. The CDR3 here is CATQDSLNTEAFF. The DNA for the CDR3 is TGCGCCACCCAGGACAGTTTGAACACTGAAGCTTTCTTT.

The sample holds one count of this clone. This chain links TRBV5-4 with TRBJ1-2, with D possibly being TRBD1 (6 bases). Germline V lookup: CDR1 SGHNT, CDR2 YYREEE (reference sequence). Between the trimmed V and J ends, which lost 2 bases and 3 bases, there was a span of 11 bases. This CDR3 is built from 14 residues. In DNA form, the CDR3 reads TGTGCCAGCAGCTTAGAGGGGGGGGACTATGGCTACACCTTC. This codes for CASSLEGGDYGYTF.

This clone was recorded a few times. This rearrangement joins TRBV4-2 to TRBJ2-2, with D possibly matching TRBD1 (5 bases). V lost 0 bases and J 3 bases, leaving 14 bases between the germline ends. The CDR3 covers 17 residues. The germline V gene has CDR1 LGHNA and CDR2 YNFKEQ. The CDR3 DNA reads TGTGCCAGCAGCCAAGATGGTCAGGGTGTGGACACCGGGGAGCTGTTTTTT. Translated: CASSQDGQGVDTGELFF.

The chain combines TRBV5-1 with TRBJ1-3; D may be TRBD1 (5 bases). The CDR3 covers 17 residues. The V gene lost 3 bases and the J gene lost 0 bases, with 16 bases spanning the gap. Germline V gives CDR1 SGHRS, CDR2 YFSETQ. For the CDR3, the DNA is TGCGCCAGCAGCTCTGGGGGAGGCCTAAGCTCTGGAAACACCATATATTTT. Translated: CASSSGGGLSSGNTIYF.

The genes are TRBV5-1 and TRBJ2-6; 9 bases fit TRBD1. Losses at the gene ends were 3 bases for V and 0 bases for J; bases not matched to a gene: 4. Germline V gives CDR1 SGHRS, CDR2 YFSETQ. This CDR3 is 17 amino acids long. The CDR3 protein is CASSSGQGHSGANVLTF. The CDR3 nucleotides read TGCGCCAGCAGCTCGGGACAGGGTCACTCTGGGGCCAACGTCCTGACTTTC.

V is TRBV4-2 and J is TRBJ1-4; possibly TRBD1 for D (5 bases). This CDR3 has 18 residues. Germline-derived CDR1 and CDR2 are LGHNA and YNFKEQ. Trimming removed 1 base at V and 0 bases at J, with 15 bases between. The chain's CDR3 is CASSQGQIGFATNEKLFF. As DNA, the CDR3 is TGTGCCAGCAGCCAAGGACAGATAGGGTTCGCAACTAATGAAAAACTGTTTTTT.

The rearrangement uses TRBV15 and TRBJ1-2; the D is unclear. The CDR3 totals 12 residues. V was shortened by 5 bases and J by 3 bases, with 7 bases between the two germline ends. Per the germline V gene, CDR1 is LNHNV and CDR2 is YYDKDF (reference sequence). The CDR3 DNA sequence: TGTGCCACCAGCGAAACAGACTATGGCTACACCTTC. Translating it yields CATSETDYGYTF.

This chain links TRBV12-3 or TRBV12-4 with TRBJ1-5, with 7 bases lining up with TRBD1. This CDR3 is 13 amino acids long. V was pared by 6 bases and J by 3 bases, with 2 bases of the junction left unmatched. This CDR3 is CASRGTVNQPQHF. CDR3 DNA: TGTGCCAGCAGAGGGACAGTCAATCAGCCCCAGCATTTT.

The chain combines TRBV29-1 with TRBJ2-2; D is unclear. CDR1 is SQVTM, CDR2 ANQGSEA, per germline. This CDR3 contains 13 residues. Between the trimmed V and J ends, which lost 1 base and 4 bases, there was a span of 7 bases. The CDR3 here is CSVEGGRTGELFF. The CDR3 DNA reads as TGCAGCGTTGAAGGTGGGCGCACCGGGGAGCTGTTTTTT.

The CDR3 protein is CASSSRTGGQHQPQHF. The CDR3, as DNA: TGCGCCAGCAGTAGCAGGACAGGGGGCCAGCATCAGCCCCAGCATTTT. The chain has TRBV10-1 and TRBJ1-5, with 11 bases fitting TRBD1. The V and J ends lost 5 bases and 5 bases, in that order; junction bases with no gene match: 8. The CDR3 contains 16 residues. Germline CDR1 is WNHNN and CDR2 is SYGVQD (reference sequence).

As DNA, the CDR3 is TGTGCCAGCAGCCCCGGGACAGGGGCCAACACCATATATTTT. Encoded protein: CASSPGTGANTIYF. The V gene is TRBV3-1 (or the pseudogene TRBV3-2), the J gene TRBJ1-3; 10 nucleotides agree with TRBD1. CDR1 and CDR2 from the germline V gene are LGHDT and YNNKEL (reference sequence). The trim removed 4 bases at V and 7 bases at J, leaving 4 bases unmatched. The CDR3 spans 14 residues.

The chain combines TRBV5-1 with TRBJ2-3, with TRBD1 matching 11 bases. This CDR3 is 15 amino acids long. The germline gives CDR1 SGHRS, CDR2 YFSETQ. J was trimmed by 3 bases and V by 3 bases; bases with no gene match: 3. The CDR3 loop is CASSSGQGVTDTQYF. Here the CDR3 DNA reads TGCGCCAGCAGCTCGGGACAGGGGGTAACAGATACGCAGTATTTT.

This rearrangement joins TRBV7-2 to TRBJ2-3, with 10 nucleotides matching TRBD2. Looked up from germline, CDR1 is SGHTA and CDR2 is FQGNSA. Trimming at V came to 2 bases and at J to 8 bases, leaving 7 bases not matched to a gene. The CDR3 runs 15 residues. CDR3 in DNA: TGTGCCAGCAGCTTACCTAGCGGGGGCAGACCTACGCAGTATTTT. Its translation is CASSLPSGGRPTQYF. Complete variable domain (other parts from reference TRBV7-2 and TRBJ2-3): GAGVSQSPSNKVTEKGKDVELRCDPISGHTALYWYRQSLGQGLEFLIYFQGNSAPDKSGLPSDRFSAERTGGSVSTLTIQRTQQEDSAVYLCASSLPSGGRPTQYFGPGTRLTVL.

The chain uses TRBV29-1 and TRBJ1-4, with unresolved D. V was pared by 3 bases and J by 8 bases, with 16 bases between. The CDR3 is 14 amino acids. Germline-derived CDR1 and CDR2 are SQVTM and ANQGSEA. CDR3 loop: CSVDLAGFGEKLFF. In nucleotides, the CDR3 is TGCAGCGTTGACCTCGCGGGGTTTGGGGAAAAACTGTTTTTT.

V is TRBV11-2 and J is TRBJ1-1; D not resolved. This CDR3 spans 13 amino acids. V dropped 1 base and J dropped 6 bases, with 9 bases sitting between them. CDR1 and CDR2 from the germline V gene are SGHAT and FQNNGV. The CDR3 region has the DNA TGTGCCAGCAGCTTAGGCAGGTTTGCTGAAGCTTTCTTT. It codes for CASSLGRFAEAFF.

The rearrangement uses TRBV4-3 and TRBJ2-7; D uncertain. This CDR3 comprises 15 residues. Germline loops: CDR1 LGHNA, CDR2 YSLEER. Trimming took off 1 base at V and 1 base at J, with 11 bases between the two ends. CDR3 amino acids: CASSQGTALSYEQYF. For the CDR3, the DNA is TGCGCCAGCAGCCAAGGTACAGCCTTGTCCTACGAGCAGTACTTC.

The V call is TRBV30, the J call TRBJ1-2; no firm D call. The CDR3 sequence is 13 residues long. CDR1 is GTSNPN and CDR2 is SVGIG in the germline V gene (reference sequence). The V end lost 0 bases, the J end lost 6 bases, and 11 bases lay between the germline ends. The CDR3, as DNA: TGTGCCTGGAGTGTTCTGAGGACTAATGGCTACACCTTC. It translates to CAWSVLRTNGYTF.